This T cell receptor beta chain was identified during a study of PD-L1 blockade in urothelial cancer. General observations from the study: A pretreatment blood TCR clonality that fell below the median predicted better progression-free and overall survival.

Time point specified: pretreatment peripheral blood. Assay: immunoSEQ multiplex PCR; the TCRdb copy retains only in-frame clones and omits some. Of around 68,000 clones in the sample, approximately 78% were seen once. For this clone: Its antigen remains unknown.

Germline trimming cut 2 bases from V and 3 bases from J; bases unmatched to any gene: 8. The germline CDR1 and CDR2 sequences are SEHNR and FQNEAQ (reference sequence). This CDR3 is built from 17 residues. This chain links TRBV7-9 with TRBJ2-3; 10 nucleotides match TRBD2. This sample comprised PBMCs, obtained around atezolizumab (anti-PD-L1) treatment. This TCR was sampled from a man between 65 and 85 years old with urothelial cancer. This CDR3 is CASSLKLAGVGTDTQYF. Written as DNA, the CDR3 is TGTGCCAGCAGCTTAAAGCTAGCGGGAGTAGGAACAGATACGCAGTATTTT.